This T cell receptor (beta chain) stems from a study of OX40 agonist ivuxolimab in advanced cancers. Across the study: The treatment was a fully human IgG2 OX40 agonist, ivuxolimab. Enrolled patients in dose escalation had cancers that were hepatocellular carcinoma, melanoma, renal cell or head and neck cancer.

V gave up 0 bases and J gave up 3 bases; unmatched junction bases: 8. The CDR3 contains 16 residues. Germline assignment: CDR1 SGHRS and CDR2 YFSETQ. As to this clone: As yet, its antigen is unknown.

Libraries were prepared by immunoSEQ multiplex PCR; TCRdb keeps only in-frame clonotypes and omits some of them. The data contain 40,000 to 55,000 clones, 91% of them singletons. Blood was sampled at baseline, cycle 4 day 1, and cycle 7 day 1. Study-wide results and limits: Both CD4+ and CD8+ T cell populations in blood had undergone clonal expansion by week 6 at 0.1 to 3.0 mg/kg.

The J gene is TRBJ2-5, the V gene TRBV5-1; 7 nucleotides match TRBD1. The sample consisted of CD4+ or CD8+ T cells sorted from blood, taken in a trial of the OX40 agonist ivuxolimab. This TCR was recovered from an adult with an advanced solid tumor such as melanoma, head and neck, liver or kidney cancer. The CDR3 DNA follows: TGCGCCAGCAGCTTGGAGGACAGGATCGTTAAAGAGACCCAGTACTTC. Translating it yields CASSLEDRIVKETQYF.